This passage covers 11 T cell receptor beta chains from one sample sequenced in a study of cytomegalovirus exposure and HLA in healthy donors. Both 60 Vbeta primers and 13 Jbeta primers went into the PCR. Produced via immunoSEQ multiplex PCR; TCRdb's table is partial and in-frame only. The table includes around 150,000 clones, 79% detected once. The sample comprised PBMCs. The receptor set was obtained from a human donor in good health.

Here the CDR3 reads CASSRPQGAGANVLTF. In DNA form, the CDR3 reads TGTGCCAGCAGCCGACCACAGGGGGCTGGGGCCAACGTCCTGACTTTC. This chain connects TRBV7-9 to TRBJ2-6, with 8 bases matching TRBD1. V lost 5 bases, J lost 2 bases, and 5 bases stayed unmatched. CDR3 length: 16 amino acids. Germline CDR1 SEHNR, CDR2 FQNEAQ (reference sequence).

CDR3 sequence reads: CASSPSGSSYEQYF. CDR3 in DNA: TGTGCCAGCAGTCCTAGCGGATCTTCCTACGAGCAGTACTTC. The chain carries TRBV7-9 and TRBJ2-7, with 7 positions matching TRBD2. The J segment lost 1 base and the V segment lost 6 bases, leaving 6 bases of the junction unmatched. Germline assignment: CDR1 SEHNR and CDR2 FQNEAQ (reference sequence). CDR3 size: 14 residues.

The genes are TRBV15 and TRBJ2-7; 9 positions agree with TRBD2. The CDR3 covers 15 residues. Germline assignment: CDR1 LNHNV and CDR2 YYDKDF (reference sequence). The J segment lost 4 bases and the V segment lost 1 base, leaving 5 bases of the junction unmatched. This CDR3 is CATSRVGTSQYEQYF. DNA for the CDR3: TGTGCCACCAGCAGAGTGGGGACTAGCCAGTACGAGCAGTACTTC.

The genes are TRBV14 and TRBJ1-4; D may be TRBD1 (5 bases). V lost 0 bases, J lost 8 bases, and 16 bases lay in between. CDR3 length equals 16 residues. Germline V gives CDR1 SGHDN, CDR2 FVKESK. The CDR3 region is CASSQDSGRVREKLFF. The DNA for the CDR3 is TGTGCCAGCAGCCAAGATAGTGGCAGGGTGAGGGAAAAACTGTTTTTT.

V and J are TRBV29-1 and TRBJ2-2; TRBD2 matches 8 bases. This CDR3 contains 12 residues. Germline V CDR1 and CDR2: SQVTM, ANQGSEA. The V and J ends lost 7 bases and 4 bases, in that order; junction bases with no gene match: 2. This CDR3 is CSGAGGTGELFF. The CDR3 DNA reads TGCAGCGGGGCGGGGGGCACCGGGGAGCTGTTTTTT.

As for this clone: The junction shows a germline mismatch at one end, possibly a read error. The CDR3, as DNA: TGTGCCAGCAGCTCTAGGTTACCGGATGGCTACCCCTTC. Its protein product is CASSSRLPDGYPF. The J gene is TRBJ1-2, the V gene TRBV7-8; D gene unclear. The CDR3 length is 13 residues. Per germline, CDR1 SGHVS and CDR2 FQNEAQ.

This chain connects TRBV7-9 to TRBJ1-1; 9 bases map to TRBD1. This CDR3 has 15 amino acids. The ends lost 5 bases at V and 1 base at J; junction bases unmatched: 5. Germline V gene lookup returns CDR1 SEHNR and CDR2 FQNEAQ (reference sequence). CDR3 nucleotides: TGTGCCAGCAGCGCTGGACAGGGGCAGAACACTGAAGCTTTCTTT. As protein: CASSAGQGQNTEAFF.

The chain joins TRBV5-4 to TRBJ1-2; D perhaps matches TRBD1 (5 bases). The ends were cut back, 0 bases at V and 8 bases at J, with 8 bases in the middle. This CDR3 is 12 amino acids long. The germline CDR1 and CDR2 sequences are SGHNT and YYREEE (reference sequence). CDR3 bases: TGTGCCAGCAGCTTGGGACCAGGGGGCTACACCTTC. It yields the protein CASSLGPGGYTF.

This clone was found once. The V gene is TRBV25-1, the J gene TRBJ1-1; the D gene is possibly TRBD1 (5 bases). Between the trimmed V and J ends, which lost 4 bases and 6 bases, there was a span of 12 bases. This CDR3 is 13 amino acids long. Looked up from germline, CDR1 is MGHDK and CDR2 is SYGVNS. CDR3 bases: TGTGCCAGCAGTGTCCCGGGGGGGGCTGAAGCTTTCTTT. This codes for CASSVPGGAEAFF. The whole variable domain, filled in from reference TRBV25-1 and TRBJ1-1, reads EADIYQTPRYLVIGTGKKITLECSQTMGHDKMYWYQQDPGMELHLIHYSYGVNSTEKGDLSSESTVSRIRTEHFPLTLESARPSHTSQYLCASSVPGGAEAFFGQGTRLTVV.

This chain joins TRBV4-3 and TRBJ2-7; no definite D call. From germline, CDR1 is LGHNA and CDR2 YSLEER. Trimming took off 3 bases at V and 3 bases at J, with 12 bases between the two ends. The CDR3 is 14 residues long. CDR3 nucleotides: TGCGCCAGCAGCCAGAATATACCGGGCTACGAGCAGTACTTC. Translation gives CASSQNIPGYEQYF.

This clone was seen a handful of times. The chain has TRBV21-1 and TRBJ2-2; the table's TRBD2 call for D was not verified on the DNA. TRBV21-1 represents a pseudogene. CDR3 length equals 18 residues. CDR3 in DNA: TGTGCCAGCAGCAAAGGAGAGGAGGAGTTTGAGAGGACCGGGGAGCTGTTTTTT. It codes for CASSKGEEEFERTGELFF.